The rows below give T cell receptor beta chains drawn from one sample of a study of PD-L1 blockade in urothelial cancer. Repertoires were generated with immunoSEQ multiplex PCR, while TCRdb's copy carries only in-frame clones and drops some. The table has about 88,000 clones, more than 80% seen once; the top ten hold roughly 0.88%. Sequenced material: PBMCs, taken around atezolizumab (anti-PD-L1) treatment. The receptor source for this set is a woman older than 75 with urothelial cancer. The CDR3 runs from the conserved cysteine through the conserved F or W. D genes are given only for firm matches. Size is omitted from some rows. Given values are once, few, many or a class for expanded clones.

CASRGTVYGYTF	TGTGCCAGCAGGGGGACAGTTTATGGCTACACCTTC	TRBJ1-2	TRBV28	TRBD1	.
CASSQVGQGAGGYTF	TGCGCCAGCAGCCAAGTGGGACAGGGGGCTGGTGGCTACACCTTC	TRBJ1-2	TRBV4-1	TRBD1	.
CASSFYSTGVGNTIYF	TGTGCCAGCAGCTTTTACAGCACAGGGGTCGGAAACACCATATATTTT	TRBJ1-3	TRBV5-4	TRBD1	.
CASSVSPGTSGSTHEQYF	TGTGCCAGCAGCGTCTCCCCGGGGACTAGCGGGAGTACCCACGAGCAGTACTTC	TRBJ2-7	TRBV9	TRBD2	.
CASSSRHIATNEKLFF	TGTGCCAGCTCATCCCGACACATTGCAACTAATGAAAAACTGTTTTTT	TRBJ1-4	TRBV18	.	.
CATSRDGGRQGIYGYTF	TGTGCCACCAGCAGAGATGGGGGGAGACAGGGAATATATGGCTACACCTTC	TRBJ1-2	TRBV15	TRBD1	.
CASSAGTGGWTYGYTF	TGTGCCAGCAGCGCCGGGACAGGGGGCTGGACATATGGCTACACCTTC	TRBJ1-2	TRBV9	TRBD1	.
CASSYRSSYEQYF	TGTGCCAGCAGTTACAGGAGCTCCTACGAGCAGTACTTC	TRBJ2-7	TRBV28	.	.
CAWSVRGMETQYF	TGTGCCTGGAGTGTAAGGGGTATGGAGACCCAGTACTTC	TRBJ2-5	TRBV30	.	.
CASSEVSGRRLGKNIQYF	TGTGCCAGCAGTGAGGTTAGCGGGAGAAGGTTGGGCAAAAACATTCAGTACTTC	TRBJ2-4	TRBV2	TRBD2	.
CASSTRQYETEAFF	TGTGCCAGTAGTACAAGACAATACGAAACTGAAGCTTTCTTT	TRBJ1-1	TRBV19	.	.
CAIKTRDRHTEGIF	TGTGCCATCAAGACGAGGGACAGACACACTGAAGGGATCTTT	TRBJ1-1	TRBV28	TRBD1	.
CASSRKEVGGYTF	TGTGCCAGCAGCAGGAAGGAGGTGGGGGGCTACACCTTC	TRBJ1-2	TRBV5-4	.	.
CASSRGSGRAWEQFF	TGCGCCAGCTCCAGGGGTAGCGGGAGGGCCTGGGAGCAGTTCTTC	TRBJ2-1	TRBV10-2	TRBD2	few
CASSMVGQGYEKLFF	TGTGCCAGCTCCATGGTCGGACAGGGTTATGAAAAACTGTTTTTT	TRBJ1-4	TRBV18	TRBD1	.